This TCR beta chain was captured by sequencing in a study of blood T cell repertoires in COVID-19. Study overall: COVID-19 samples, acute and convalescent, were from the United States, Italy and Spain. Sample material is recorded as cDNA or gDNA derived from T cells, B-cell-depleted T cells, or PBMCs.

The CDR3 extends over 15 amino acids. Germline CDR1 is SGHTA and CDR2 is FQGNSA. With 5 bases clipped from V and 4 bases from J, the junction kept 4 bases outside the gene matches. Authors' analysis steps: Amplification of reference gene primers provided the estimated nucleated cell counts. The repertoire was sequenced with immunoSEQ multiplex PCR; TCRdb's copy has only in-frame clones and lacks some. The V and J calls and clone size come from that table; D and trimming were worked out from the DNA. The sample has 70,000 to 85,000 clones, 65% to 85% seen once. The chain uses TRBV7-2 and TRBJ1-6; 8 bases fit TRBD1. The sample was peripheral blood. The source is an elderly man with active or convalescent COVID-19. The CDR3 reads CASSRQGIYNSPLHF. CDR3 bases: TGTGCCAGCAGCAGACAGGGGATTTATAATTCACCCCTCCACTTT.